This TCR beta chain emerged from a study of blood T cell repertoires in COVID-19. About the study: The origin of the acute and convalescent COVID-19 samples was the United States, Italy and Spain. PBMCs, B-cell-depleted T cells, or T cells were the source of the cDNA or gDNA that made up the material.

V was clipped by 4 bases and J by 2 bases; unmatched bases: 2. The CDR3 is made up of 14 amino acids. Germline CDR1 is SGHRS and CDR2 is YFSETQ. Authors' data handling: Estimation of nucleated cell counts was performed using reference gene primer amplification. Profiled with immunoSEQ multiplex PCR; TCRdb holds only in-frame clones, not every one. The DNA was the basis for D and trimming; V, J and clone size are from that table. The table includes 50,000 to 60,000 clones, 75% to 85% detected once. Specimen: peripheral blood. The rearrangement joins TRBV5-1 to TRBJ1-5; 8 nucleotides line up with TRBD1. This sequence originates from a man in his forties with acute or convalescent COVID-19. CDR3 in amino acids: CASSMGQGNQPQHF. CDR3 coding DNA: TGCGCCAGCAGCATGGGACAGGGCAATCAGCCCCAGCATTTT.